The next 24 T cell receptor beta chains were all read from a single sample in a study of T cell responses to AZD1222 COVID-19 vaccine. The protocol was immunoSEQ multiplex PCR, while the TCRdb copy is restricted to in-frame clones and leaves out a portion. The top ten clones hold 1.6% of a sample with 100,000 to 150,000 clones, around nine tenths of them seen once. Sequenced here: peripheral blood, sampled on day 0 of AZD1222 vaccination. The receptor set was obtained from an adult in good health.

The CDR3 is CASGTSVGDTQYF. The DNA for the CDR3 is TGTGCCAGCGGGACTAGCGTTGGGGATACGCAGTATTTT. This chain connects TRBV28 to TRBJ2-3, with 10 bases fitting TRBD2. The V gene end was trimmed by 8 bases and the J gene end by 6 bases; junction bases not matched to a gene: 5. In germline, CDR1 is MDHEN, CDR2 SYDVKM. The CDR3 length is 13 residues.

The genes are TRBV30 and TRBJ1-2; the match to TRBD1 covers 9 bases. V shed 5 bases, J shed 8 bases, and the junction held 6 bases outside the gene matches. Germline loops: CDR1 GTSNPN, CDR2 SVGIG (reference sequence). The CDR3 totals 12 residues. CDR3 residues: CAWVLDRGGYTF. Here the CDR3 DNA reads TGTGCCTGGGTTTTGGACAGGGGAGGCTACACCTTC.

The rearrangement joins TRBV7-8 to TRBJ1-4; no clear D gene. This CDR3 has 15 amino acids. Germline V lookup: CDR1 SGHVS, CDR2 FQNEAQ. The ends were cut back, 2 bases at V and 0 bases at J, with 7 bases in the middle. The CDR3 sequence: CASSLWSATNEKLFF. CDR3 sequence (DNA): TGTGCCAGCAGCTTATGGTCCGCAACTAATGAAAAACTGTTTTTT.

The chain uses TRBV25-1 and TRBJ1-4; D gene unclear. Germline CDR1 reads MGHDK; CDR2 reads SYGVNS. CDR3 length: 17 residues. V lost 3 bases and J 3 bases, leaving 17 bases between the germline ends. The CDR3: CASSDQGRLDPNEKLFF. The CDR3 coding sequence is TGTGCCAGCAGTGACCAAGGGCGGTTGGACCCTAATGAAAAACTGTTTTTT.

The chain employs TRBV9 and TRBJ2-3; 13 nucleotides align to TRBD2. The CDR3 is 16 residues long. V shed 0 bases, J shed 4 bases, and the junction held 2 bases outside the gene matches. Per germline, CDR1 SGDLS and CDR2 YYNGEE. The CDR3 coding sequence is TGTGCCAGCAGCGTAGCGACTAGCGGGAGGTCAGATACGCAGTATTTT. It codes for CASSVATSGRSDTQYF.

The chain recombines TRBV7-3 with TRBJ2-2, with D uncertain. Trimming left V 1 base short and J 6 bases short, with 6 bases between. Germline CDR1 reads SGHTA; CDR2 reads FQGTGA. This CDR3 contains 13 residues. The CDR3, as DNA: TGTGCCAGCAGCTTAAACCGTCCCGGGGAGCTGTTTTTT. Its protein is CASSLNRPGELFF.

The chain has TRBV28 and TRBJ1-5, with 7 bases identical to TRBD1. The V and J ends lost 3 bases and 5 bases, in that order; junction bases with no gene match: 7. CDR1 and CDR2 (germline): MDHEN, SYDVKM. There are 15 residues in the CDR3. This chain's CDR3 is CASSFLRQGDQPQHF. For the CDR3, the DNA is TGTGCCAGCAGTTTCTTAAGGCAGGGGGATCAGCCCCAGCATTTT. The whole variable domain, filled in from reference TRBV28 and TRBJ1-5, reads DVKVTQSSRYLVKRTGEKVFLECVQDMDHENMFWYRQDPGLGLRLIYFSYDVKMKEKGDIPEGYSVSREKKERFSLILESASTNQTSMYLCASSFLRQGDQPQHFGDGTRLSIL.

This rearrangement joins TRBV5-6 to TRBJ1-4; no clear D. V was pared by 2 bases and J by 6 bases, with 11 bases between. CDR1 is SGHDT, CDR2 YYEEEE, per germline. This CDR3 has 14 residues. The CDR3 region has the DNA TGTGCCAGCAGCTTCCTGACCCGAGATGAAAAACTGTTTTTT. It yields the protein CASSFLTRDEKLFF.

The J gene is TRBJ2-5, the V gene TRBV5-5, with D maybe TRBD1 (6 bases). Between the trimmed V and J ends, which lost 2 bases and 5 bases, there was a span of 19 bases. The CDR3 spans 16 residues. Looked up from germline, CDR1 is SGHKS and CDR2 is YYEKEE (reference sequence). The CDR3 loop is CASSFKTTGQAETQYF. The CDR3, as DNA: TGTGCCAGCAGCTTTAAGACGACAGGTCAAGCGGAGACCCAGTACTTC.

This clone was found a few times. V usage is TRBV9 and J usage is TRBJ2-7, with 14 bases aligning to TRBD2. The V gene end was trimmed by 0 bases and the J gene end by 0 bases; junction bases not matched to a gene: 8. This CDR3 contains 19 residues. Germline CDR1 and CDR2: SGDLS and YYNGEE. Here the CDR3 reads CASSVEGTSGGHGSYEQYF. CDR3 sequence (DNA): TGTGCCAGCAGCGTAGAAGGGACTAGCGGGGGCCACGGCTCCTACGAGCAGTACTTC.

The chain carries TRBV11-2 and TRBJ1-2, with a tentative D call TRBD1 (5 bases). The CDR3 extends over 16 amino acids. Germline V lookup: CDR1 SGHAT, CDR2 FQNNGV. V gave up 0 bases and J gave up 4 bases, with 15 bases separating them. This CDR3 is CASSLDRAGQGYGYTF. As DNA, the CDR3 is TGTGCCAGCAGCTTAGATAGGGCAGGGCAGGGCTATGGCTACACCTTC.

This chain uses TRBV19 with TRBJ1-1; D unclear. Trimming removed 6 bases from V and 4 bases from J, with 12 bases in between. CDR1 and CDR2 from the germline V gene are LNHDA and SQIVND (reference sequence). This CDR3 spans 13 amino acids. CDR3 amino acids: CASRSKAGTEAFF. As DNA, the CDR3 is TGTGCCAGTAGGTCTAAGGCAGGCACTGAAGCTTTCTTT.

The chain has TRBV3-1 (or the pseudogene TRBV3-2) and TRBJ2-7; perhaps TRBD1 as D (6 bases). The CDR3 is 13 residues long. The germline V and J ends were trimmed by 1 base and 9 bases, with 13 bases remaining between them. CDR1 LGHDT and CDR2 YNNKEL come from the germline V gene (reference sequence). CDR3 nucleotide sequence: TGTGCCAGCAGCCAAGGATCAGGGGTCAGGCAGTACTTC. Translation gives CASSQGSGVRQYF.

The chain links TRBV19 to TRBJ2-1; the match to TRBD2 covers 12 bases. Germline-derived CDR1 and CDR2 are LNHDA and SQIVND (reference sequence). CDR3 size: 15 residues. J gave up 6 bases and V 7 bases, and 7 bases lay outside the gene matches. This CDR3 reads CASTPSGRAVNEQFF. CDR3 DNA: TGTGCCAGTACCCCTAGCGGGAGGGCGGTCAATGAGCAGTTCTTC.

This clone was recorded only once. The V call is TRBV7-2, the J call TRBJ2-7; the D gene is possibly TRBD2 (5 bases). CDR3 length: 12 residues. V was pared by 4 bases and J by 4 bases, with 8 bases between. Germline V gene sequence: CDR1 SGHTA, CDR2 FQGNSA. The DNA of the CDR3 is TGTGCCAGCAGCTGGACTCGATACGAGCAGTACTTC. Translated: CASSWTRYEQYF.

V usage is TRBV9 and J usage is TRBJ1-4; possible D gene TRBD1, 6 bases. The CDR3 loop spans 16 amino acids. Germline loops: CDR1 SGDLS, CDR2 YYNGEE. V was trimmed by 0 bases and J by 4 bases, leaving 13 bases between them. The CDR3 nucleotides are TGTGCCAGCAGCGTAGCCCCGGGGGCCGGTAATGAAAAACTGTTTTTT. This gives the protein CASSVAPGAGNEKLFF.

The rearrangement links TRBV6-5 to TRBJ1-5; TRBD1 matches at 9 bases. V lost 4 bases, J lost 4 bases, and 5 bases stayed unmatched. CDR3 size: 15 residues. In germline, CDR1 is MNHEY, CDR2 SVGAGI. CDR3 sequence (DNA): TGTGCCAGCAGTTTTGGGACAGGGAGGAATCAGCCCCAGCATTTT. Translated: CASSFGTGRNQPQHF.

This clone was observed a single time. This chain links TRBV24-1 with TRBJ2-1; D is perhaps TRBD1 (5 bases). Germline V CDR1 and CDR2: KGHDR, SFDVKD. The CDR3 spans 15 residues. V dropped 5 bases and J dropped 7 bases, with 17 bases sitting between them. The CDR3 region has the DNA TGTGCCACCAGTGCAGGGTCGGGTGTACTGAATGAGCAGTTCTTC. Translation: CATSAGSGVLNEQFF.

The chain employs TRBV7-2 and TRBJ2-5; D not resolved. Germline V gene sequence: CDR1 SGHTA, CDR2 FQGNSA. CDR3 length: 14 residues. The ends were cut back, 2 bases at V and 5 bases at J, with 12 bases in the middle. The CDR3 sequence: CASSLSMGFETQYF. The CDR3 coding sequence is TGTGCCAGCAGCTTATCTATGGGGTTCGAGACCCAGTACTTC.

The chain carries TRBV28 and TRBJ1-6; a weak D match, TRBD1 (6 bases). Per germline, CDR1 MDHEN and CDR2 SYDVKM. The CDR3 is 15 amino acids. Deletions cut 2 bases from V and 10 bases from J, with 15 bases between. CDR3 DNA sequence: TGTGCCAGCAGTTTAGTCCTCAGGGGTCGGTCACCCCTCCACTTT. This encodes CASSLVLRGRSPLHF. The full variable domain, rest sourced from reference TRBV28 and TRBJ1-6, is DVKVTQSSRYLVKRTGEKVFLECVQDMDHENMFWYRQDPGLGLRLIYFSYDVKMKEKGDIPEGYSVSREKKERFSLILESASTNQTSMYLCASSLVLRGRSPLHFGNGTRLTVT.

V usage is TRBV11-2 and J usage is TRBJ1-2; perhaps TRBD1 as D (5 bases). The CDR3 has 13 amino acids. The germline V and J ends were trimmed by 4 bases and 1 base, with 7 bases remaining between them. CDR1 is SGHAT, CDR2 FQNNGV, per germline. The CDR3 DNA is TGTGCCAGCAGCTCGGGGGTTAACTATGGCTACACCTTC. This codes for CASSSGVNYGYTF.

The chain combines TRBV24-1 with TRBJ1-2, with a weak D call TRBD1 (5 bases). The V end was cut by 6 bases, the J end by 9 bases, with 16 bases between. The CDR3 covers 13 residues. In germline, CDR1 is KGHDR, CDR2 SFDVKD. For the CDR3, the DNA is TGTGCCACCAGTCTGGGGCGCGGATATAGCTACACCTTC. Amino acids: CATSLGRGYSYTF.

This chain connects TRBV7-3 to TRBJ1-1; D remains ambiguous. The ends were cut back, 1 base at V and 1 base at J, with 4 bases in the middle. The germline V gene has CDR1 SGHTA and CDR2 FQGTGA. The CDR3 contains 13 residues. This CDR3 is CASSLSANTEAFF. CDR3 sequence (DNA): TGTGCCAGCAGCTTAAGCGCGAACACTGAAGCTTTCTTT.

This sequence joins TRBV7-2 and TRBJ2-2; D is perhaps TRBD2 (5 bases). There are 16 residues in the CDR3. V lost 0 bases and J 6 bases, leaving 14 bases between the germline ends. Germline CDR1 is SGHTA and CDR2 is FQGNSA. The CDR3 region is CASSLAGRGLAGELFF. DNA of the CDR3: TGTGCCAGCAGCTTAGCAGGGCGAGGGCTTGCCGGGGAGCTGTTTTTT.